This T cell receptor (beta chain) emerged from a study of lymphopenia after photon versus proton radiotherapy. Broader study findings: Relative stability marked proton patients; photon patients lost diversity and naive cells.

The data were produced by immunoSEQ multiplex PCR, yet TCRdb's version contains in-frame clones alone and is incomplete. In the table there are tens of thousands of clones, 92% of which are singletons. Comments on this clone: Its antigen is undetermined.

Germline V lookup: CDR1 DFQATT, CDR2 SNEGSKA (reference sequence). The CDR3 length is 11 residues. V was pared by 3 bases and J by 4 bases, with 6 bases between. The chain carries TRBV20-1 and TRBJ2-5; D gene unclear. Here the sequenced sample was peripheral blood, taken from a patient treated with photon-based radiotherapy. This receptor was taken from a man aged 60 to 69 with cholangiocarcinoma. Written as DNA, the CDR3 is TGCAGTGCTAGTTTCCCAGAGACCCAGTACTTC. Protein: CSASFPETQYF.